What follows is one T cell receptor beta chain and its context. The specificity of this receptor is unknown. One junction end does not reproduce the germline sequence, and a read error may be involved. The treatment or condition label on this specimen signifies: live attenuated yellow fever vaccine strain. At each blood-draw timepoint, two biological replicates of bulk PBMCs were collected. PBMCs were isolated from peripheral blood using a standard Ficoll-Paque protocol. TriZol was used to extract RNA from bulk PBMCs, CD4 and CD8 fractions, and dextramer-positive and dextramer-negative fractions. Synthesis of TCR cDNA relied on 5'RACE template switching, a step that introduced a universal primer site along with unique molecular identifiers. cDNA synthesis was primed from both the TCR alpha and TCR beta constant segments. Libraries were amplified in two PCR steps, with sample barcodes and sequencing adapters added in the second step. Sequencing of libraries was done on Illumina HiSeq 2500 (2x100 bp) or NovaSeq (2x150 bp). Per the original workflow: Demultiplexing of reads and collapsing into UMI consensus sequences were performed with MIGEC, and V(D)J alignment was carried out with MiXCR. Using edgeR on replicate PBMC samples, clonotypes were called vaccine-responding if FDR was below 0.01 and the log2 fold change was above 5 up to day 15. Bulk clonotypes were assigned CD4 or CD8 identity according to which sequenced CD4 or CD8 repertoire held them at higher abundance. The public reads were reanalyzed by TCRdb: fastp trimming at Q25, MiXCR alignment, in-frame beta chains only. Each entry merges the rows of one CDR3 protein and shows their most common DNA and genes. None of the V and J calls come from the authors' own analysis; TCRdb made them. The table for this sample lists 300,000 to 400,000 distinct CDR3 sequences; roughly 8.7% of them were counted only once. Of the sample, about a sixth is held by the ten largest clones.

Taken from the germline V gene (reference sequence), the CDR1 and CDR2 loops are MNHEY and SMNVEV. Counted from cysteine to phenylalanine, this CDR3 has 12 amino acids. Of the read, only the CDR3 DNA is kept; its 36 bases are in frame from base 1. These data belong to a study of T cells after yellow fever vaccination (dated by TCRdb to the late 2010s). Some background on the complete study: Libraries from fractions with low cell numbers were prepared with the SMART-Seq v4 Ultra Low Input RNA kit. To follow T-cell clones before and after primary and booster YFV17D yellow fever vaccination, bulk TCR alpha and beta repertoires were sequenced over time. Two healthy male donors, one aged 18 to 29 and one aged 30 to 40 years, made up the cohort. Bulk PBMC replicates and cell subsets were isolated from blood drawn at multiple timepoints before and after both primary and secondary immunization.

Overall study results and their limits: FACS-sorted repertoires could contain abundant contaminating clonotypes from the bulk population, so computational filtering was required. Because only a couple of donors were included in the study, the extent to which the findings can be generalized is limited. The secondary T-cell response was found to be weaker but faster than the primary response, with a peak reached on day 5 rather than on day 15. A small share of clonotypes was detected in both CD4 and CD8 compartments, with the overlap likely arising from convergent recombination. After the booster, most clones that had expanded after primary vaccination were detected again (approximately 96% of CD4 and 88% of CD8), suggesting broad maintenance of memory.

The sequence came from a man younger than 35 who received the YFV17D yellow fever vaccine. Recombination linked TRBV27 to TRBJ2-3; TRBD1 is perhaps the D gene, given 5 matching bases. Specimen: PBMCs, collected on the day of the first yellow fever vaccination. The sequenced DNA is TGCACCAGCAGACCGCATCAGGGTACGCAGTATTTT. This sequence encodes CTSRPHQGTQYF.